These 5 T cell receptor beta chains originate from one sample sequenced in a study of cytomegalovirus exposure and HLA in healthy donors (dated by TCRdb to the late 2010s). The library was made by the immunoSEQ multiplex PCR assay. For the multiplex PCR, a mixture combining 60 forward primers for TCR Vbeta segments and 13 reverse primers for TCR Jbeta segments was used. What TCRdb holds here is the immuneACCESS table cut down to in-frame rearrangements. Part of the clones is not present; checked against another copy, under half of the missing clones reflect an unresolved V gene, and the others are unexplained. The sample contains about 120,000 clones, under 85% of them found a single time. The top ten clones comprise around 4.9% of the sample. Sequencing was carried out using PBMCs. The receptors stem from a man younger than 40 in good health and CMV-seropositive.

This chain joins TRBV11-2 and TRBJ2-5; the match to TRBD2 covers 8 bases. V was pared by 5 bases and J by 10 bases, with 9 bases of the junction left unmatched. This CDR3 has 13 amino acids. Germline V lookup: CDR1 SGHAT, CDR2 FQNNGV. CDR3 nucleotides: TGTGCCAGCAGCCTCGGGGGGGTGTCGGACCAGTACTTC. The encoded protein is CASSLGGVSDQYF.

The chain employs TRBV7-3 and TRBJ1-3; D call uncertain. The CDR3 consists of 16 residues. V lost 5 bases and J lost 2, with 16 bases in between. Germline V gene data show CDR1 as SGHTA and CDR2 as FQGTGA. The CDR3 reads CASSGKPGQTGNTIYF. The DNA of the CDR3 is TGTGCCAGCAGCGGAAAACCAGGTCAGACTGGAAACACCATATATTTT. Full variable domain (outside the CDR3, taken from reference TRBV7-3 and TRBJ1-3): GAGVSQTPSNKVTEKGKYVELRCDPISGHTALYWYRQSLGQGPEFLIYFQGTGAADDSGLPNDRFFAVRPEGSVSTLKIQRTERGDSAVYLCASSGKPGQTGNTIYFGEGSWLTVV.

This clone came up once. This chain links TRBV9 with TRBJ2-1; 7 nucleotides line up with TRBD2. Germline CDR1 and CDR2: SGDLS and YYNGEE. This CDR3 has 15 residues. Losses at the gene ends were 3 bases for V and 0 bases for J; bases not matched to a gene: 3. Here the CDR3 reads CASSASGGSYNEQFF. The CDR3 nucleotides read TGTGCCAGCAGCGCCTCGGGGGGCTCCTACAATGAGCAGTTCTTC.

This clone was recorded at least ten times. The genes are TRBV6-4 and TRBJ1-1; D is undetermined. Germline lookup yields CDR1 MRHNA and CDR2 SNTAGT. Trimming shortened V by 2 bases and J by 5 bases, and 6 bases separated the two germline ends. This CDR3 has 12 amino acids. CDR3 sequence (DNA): TGTGCCAGCAGTGACGAGGAAACTGAAGCTTTCTTT. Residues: CASSDEETEAFF.

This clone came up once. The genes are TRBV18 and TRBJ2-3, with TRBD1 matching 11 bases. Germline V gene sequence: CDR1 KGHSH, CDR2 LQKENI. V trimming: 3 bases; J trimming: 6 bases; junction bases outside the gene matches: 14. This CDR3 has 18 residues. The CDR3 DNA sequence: TGTGCCAGCTCACCGTACCCAATGGGACAGGGGGGTACCGATACGCAGTATTTT. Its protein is CASSPYPMGQGGTDTQYF.